A selection of T cell receptor beta chains follows, all from one sample in a study of control samples from healthy donors and cancer patients. Sequencing used immunoSEQ multiplex PCR; TCRdb keeps in-frame clones, though not all of them. The sample includes about 100,000 clones, under 95% of them seen just once. Sequencing was done on a sample of blood. The source is a woman aged 18-30 years in good health. Both conserved end residues are part of each CDR3.

TRBJ1-5 | TRBV20-1 | CSASPSEPNQPQHF
TRBJ2-6 | TRBV19 | CASKPQTSGTFSGANVLTF
TRBJ1-1 | TRBV20-1 | CSARKTGAFF
TRBJ1-3 | TRBV6-5 | CASSDRGPSGNTIYF
TRBJ1-1 | TRBV5-6 | CASSRTMNTEAFF
TRBJ2-1 | TRBV7-9 | CASSLDRGRSNEQFF
TRBJ1-3 | TRBV7-2 | CASSPAPSYRSSGNTIYF
TRBJ1-4 | TRBV5-1 | CASRSRYGAEKLFF
TRBJ2-7 | TRBV6-8 | CASSYSTGPAYEQYF
TRBJ2-7 | TRBV11-3 | CASSFRFADEQYF
TRBJ1-6 | TRBV7-8 | CASSLSPLRAPNSPLHF
TRBJ2-1 | TRBV3-1/TRBV3-2 | CASSQETSGRNNEQFF
TRBJ2-2 | TRBV5-5 | CASRTGVGGELFF
TRBJ1-2 | TRBV10-3 | CAISESGGYGYTF
TRBJ2-2 | TRBV3-1/TRBV3-2 | CASSQSRSGGAATGELFF
TRBJ2-1 | TRBV6-1 | CASREDRPYNEQFF
TRBJ2-5 | TRBV4-2 | CASSPSVLAGGGKWETQYF
TRBJ1-5 | TRBV30 | CAWSVAAGQPQHF
TRBJ1-1 | TRBV10-3 | CATRRTGDNTEAFF
TRBJ1-5 | TRBV2 | CASKEPGSNQPQHF
TRBJ2-5 | TRBV6-2/TRBV6-3 | CASSQTQETQYF
TRBJ1-2 | TRBV6-6 | CASSYSRRGGYTF
TRBJ1-2 | TRBV5-6 | CASSDPGANYGYTF
TRBJ2-7 | TRBV7-8 | CASSLVDRGLGYEQYF
TRBJ2-7 | TRBV13 | CASSLFSAGTGVYEQYF
TRBJ2-3 | TRBV18 | CASSIEDTQYF
TRBJ2-1 | TRBV7-2 | CASSLSGTSNEQFF
TRBJ1-5 | TRBV30 | CAWSRDSQPQHF
TRBJ1-1 | TRBV29-1 | CSVEGQGGTEAFF
TRBJ1-6 | TRBV11-2 | CASSQGGLQYNSPLHF
TRBJ1-1 | TRBV19 | CASSILENTEAFF
TRBJ2-7 | TRBV11-2 | CASSLIRGAGDEQYF
TRBJ1-1 | TRBV18 | CASSLGQGQTEAFF
TRBJ1-4 | TRBV7-9 | CASSKDGPNEKLFF
TRBJ1-5 | TRBV30 | CAWSEGRAGQPQHF
TRBJ1-1 | TRBV2 | CASSESRRSWAEAFF
TRBJ2-2 | TRBV11-2 | CASSFLQGATGELFF
TRBJ1-1 | TRBV7-8 | CASSLWAEGIPEAFF
TRBJ2-7 | TRBV7-9 | CASSYTPGQGVYEQYF
TRBJ2-3 | TRBV27 | CASSRGGGTDTQYF
TRBJ1-5 | TRBV19 | CASSARGPGQPQHF
TRBJ1-1 | TRBV3-1/TRBV3-2 | CASSQGQMNTEAFF
TRBJ1-4 | TRBV27 | CASSLVGANEKLFF
TRBJ2-1 | TRBV24-1 | CATDTGLAGGNEQFF
TRBJ2-7 | TRBV19 | CASSIAGGSYEQYF